This T cell receptor (beta chain) originates from a study of blood T cell repertoires in COVID-19. The overall study: The samples span acute and convalescent COVID-19 from the United States, Italy and Spain.

Clinical history reported by participants formed the basis on which cohorts were assigned. This CDR3 spans 15 amino acids. The V gene's germline CDR1 is MNHEY and CDR2 SMNVEV (reference sequence). The V and J ends lost 0 bases and 2 bases respectively, with 9 bases between them. Authors' data handling: Reference gene primer amplification yielded estimated nucleated cell counts. Generated by immunoSEQ multiplex PCR, the TCRdb table keeps only in-frame clones and is missing some. The DNA gave D and trimming, while V, J and clone size come from that table. The repertoire consists of 150,000 to 200,000 clones, with around nine tenths occurring once and the leading ten covering about 0.77%.

The chain joins TRBV27 to TRBJ2-3, with unresolved D. The sample taken for sequencing was PBMCs or T cells enriched from blood (not recorded which). The TCR was taken from a woman between 18 and 29 years old who had recovered from COVID-19. The CDR3 nucleotides are TGTGCCAGCAGTTTATCCCGACTCCTCACAGATACGCAGTATTTT. Protein sequence: CASSLSRLLTDTQYF.